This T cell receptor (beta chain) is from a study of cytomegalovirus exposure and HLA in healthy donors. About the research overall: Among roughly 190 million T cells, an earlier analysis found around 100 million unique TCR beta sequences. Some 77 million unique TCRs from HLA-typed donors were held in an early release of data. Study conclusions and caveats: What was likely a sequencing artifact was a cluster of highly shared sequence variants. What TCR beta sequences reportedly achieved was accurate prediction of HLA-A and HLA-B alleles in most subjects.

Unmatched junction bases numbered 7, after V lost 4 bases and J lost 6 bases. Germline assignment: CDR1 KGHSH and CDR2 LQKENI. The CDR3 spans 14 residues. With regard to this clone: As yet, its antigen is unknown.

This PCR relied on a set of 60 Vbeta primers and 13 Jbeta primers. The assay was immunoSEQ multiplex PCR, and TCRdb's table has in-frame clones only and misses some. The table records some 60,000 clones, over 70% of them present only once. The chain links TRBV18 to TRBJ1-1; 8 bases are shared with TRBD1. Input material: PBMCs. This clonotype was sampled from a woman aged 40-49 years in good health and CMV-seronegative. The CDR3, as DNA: TGTGCCAGCTCACAGGACAGGGAAGAGCCTGAAGCTTTCTTT. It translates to CASSQDREEPEAFF.